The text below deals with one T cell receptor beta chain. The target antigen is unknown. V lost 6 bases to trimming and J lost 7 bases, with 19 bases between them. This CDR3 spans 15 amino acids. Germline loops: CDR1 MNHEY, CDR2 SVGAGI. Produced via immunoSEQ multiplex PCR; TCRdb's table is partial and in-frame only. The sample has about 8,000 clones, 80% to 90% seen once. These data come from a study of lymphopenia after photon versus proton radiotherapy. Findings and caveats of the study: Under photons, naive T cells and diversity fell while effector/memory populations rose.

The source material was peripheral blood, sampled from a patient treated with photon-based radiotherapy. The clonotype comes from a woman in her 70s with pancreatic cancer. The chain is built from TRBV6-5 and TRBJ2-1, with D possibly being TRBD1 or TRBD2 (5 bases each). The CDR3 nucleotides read TGTGCCAGCAGCCCCTGGGGGTGGAGTGAGAATGAGCAGTTCTTC. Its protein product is CASSPWGWSENEQFF.